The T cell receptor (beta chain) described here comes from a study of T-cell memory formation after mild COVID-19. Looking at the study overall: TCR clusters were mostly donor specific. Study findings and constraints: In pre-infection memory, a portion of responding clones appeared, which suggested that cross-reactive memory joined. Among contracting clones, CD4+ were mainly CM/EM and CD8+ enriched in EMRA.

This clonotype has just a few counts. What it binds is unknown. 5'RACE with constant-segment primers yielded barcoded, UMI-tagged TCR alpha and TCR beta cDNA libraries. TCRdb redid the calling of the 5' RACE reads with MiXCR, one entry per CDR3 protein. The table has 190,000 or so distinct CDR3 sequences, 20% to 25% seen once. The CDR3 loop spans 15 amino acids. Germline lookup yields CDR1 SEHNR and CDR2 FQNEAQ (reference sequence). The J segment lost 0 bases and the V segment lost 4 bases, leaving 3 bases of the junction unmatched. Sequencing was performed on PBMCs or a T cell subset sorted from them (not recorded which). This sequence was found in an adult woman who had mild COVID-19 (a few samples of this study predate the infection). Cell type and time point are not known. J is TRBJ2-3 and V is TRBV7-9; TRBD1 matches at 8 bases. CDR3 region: CASSYRGESTDTQYF. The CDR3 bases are TGTGCCAGCAGCTACAGGGGGGAAAGCACAGATACGCAGTATTTT.